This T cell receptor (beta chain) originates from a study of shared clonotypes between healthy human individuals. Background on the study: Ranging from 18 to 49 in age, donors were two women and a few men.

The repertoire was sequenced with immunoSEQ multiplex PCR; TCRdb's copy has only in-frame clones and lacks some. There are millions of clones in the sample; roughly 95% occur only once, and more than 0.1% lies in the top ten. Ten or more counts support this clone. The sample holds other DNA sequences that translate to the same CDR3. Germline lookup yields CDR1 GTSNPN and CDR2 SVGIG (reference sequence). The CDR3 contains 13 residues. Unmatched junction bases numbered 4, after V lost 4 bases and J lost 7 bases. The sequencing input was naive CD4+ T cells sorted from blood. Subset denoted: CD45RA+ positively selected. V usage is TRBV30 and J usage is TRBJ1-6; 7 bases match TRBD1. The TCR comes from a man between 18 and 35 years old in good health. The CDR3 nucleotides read TGTGCCTGGACGGCAGGGGGGAATTCACCCCTCCACTTT. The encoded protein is CAWTAGGNSPLHF.